This T cell receptor (beta chain) was profiled in a study of blood T cell repertoires in COVID-19. Study context: The origin of the acute and convalescent COVID-19 samples was the United States, Italy and Spain. Sources were T cells, B-cell-depleted T cells, or PBMCs; the material itself was cDNA or gDNA.

The germline V gene encodes CDR1 SNHLY and CDR2 FYNNEI. Trimming removed 5 bases at V and 5 bases at J, with 9 bases between. The CDR3 loop spans 12 amino acids. This clone was counted a single time. Original processing methods: From reference gene primer amplification, estimates of nucleated cell counts were derived. Sequencing used immunoSEQ multiplex PCR; TCRdb keeps in-frame clones, though not all of them. V and J calls and clone size are given by that table; D and trimming were obtained from the DNA. This sample carries roughly 140,000 clones, 75% to 85% of them seen once, and the ten largest clones take around 3.4%.

The J gene is TRBJ1-2, the V gene TRBV2; D remains ambiguous. The sequenced sample was peripheral blood. The TCR sequence derives from a man aged 65 to 85 who had recovered from COVID-19. The CDR3 DNA follows: TGTGCCAGCAGTTCGACATCTTATGGCTACACCTTC. It encodes CASSSTSYGYTF.